Each of the 29 T cell receptor beta chains below was sequenced from the same sample in a study of vaccination and CD4 T cells after COVID-19. CD4+ T cells that had been cultured provided DNA sequenced with the Oncomine TCR Beta short-read assay. TCRdb recomputed calls from the PCR reads with MiXCR, one row per CDR3 protein. The data contain roughly 16,000 distinct CDR3 sequences, roughly 80% of them singletons. Antigens for these TCRs are unknown. Noted treatment: roughly 10-day PBMC culture with coronavirus spike peptide pools or control peptides (ViraFEST assay). This sample comprised CD4+ T cells from blood, cultured in vitro, obtained after SARS-CoV-2 vaccination. The receptors shown here come from a human donor who received a COVID-19 vaccine.

The J gene is TRBJ2-5, the V gene TRBV24-1; 8 nucleotides align to TRBD1. From germline, CDR1 is KGHDR and CDR2 SFDVKD. Trimming removed 1 base from V and 5 bases from J; junction bases left unmatched: 5. The CDR3 spans 15 residues. The CDR3 reads CATSDFGQGRETQYF. In nucleotides, the CDR3 is TGTGCCACCAGTGATTTTGGACAGGGTAGGGAGACCCAGTACTTC.

The CDR3 DNA sequence: TGTGCCAGCTACCGAATAGGGGGGGGCCTAAACAATGAGCAGTTCTTC. As protein: CASYRIGGGLNNEQFF. The V and J genes are TRBV6-1 and TRBJ2-1; a weak D match, TRBD2 (7 bases). This CDR3 has 16 residues. The ends were cut back, 8 bases at V and 5 bases at J, with 22 bases in the middle. Germline values: CDR1 MNHNS, CDR2 SASEGT.

This clonotype was seen once. The genes are TRBV7-3 and TRBJ2-5, with 7 positions matching TRBD1. Germline values: CDR1 SGHTA, CDR2 FQGTGA. Trimming cost V 3 bases and J 2 bases; bases outside gene matches: 6. The CDR3 contains 15 residues. The CDR3 nucleotides read TGTGCCAGCAGCTTGACAGGGAGTAAGCAAGAGACCCAGTACTTC. This sequence encodes CASSLTGSKQETQYF.

The chain is built from TRBV2 and TRBJ1-5, with a weak D call TRBD1 (6 bases). Looked up from germline, CDR1 is SNHLY and CDR2 is FYNNEI. V shed 7 bases and J shed 1 base, with 11 bases lying between them. CDR3 length: 14 residues. CDR3 in amino acids: CASNRAGSNQPQHF. Here the CDR3 DNA reads TGTGCCAGCAACAGGGCAGGGAGCAATCAGCCCCAGCATTTT. Full variable domain (remainder filled in from reference TRBV2 and TRBJ1-5): EPEVTQTPSHQVTQMGQEVILRCVPISNHLYFYWYRQILGQKVEFLVSFYNNEISEKSEIFDDQFSVERPDGSNFTLKIRSTKLEDSAMYFCASNRAGSNQPQHFGDGTRLSIL.

The gene calls are TRBV20-1 and TRBJ2-5; a weak D match, TRBD2 (7 bases). This CDR3 is 15 amino acids long. Deletions cut 0 bases from V and 0 bases from J, with 11 bases between. Germline V lookup: CDR1 DFQATT, CDR2 SNEGSKA (reference sequence). The CDR3 loop is CSARDRGAYQETQYF. CDR3 nucleotide sequence: TGCAGTGCTAGAGATCGGGGGGCCTACCAAGAGACCCAGTACTTC.

The rearrangement uses TRBV12-3 or TRBV12-4 and TRBJ1-4; D is possibly TRBD1 (5 bases). The ends were cut back, 3 bases at V and 8 bases at J, with 13 bases in the middle. The CDR3 runs 14 residues. The CDR3 sequence: CASSFRGDGEKLFF. The CDR3 DNA reads as TGTGCCAGCAGTTTTCGGGGGGACGGGGAAAAACTGTTTTTT.

This chain uses TRBV7-6 with TRBJ1-2, with TRBD1 identical over 9 bases. Per the germline V gene, CDR1 is SGHVS and CDR2 is FNYEAQ. V dropped 0 bases and J dropped 2; count of bases not matched to a gene: 4. CDR3 length: 16 amino acids. The DNA for the CDR3 is TGTGCCAGCAGCTTAGCGCCGGGACAGGGAAACTATGGCTACACCTTC. Translation: CASSLAPGQGNYGYTF.

The J gene is TRBJ2-1, the V gene TRBV6-5; D remains unclear. Per germline, CDR1 MNHEY and CDR2 SVGAGI. The CDR3 has 14 amino acids. Trimming removed 0 bases at V and 10 bases at J, with 13 bases between. CDR3 sequence: CASSYSRDREEQFF. The CDR3 DNA reads TGTGCCAGCAGTTACTCGAGAGACCGCGAGGAGCAGTTCTTC.

This clonotype has a single count. Germline is not matched at one junction end, which may reflect a read error. The chain carries TRBV5-3 and TRBJ1-2; D is unresolved. TRBV5-3 is identified as an open reading frame with a role that is uncertain. The CDR3 has 14 residues. The DNA for the CDR3 is TGTGCCAGCAGCTCTTTGGCACAGAGCTATGGCTACACCTTC. Translated: CASSSLAQSYGYTF.

The rearrangement uses TRBV5-4 and TRBJ1-6; D is possibly TRBD1 (5 bases). Trimming removed 3 bases at V and 15 bases at J, with 16 bases between. This CDR3 contains 13 residues. The germline V gene encodes CDR1 SGHNT and CDR2 YYREEE (reference sequence). In DNA form, the CDR3 reads TGTGCCAGCAGCTCGACCGTGGGGGGGAACCTCCACTTT. Its protein is CASSSTVGGNLHF.

The chain joins TRBV7-3 to TRBJ2-3, with 12 bases identical to TRBD2. With V trimmed by 2 bases and J by 4 bases, 4 bases remained unmatched. The CDR3 is 16 residues long. The germline V gene encodes CDR1 SGHTA and CDR2 FQGTGA. The CDR3 reads CASSLALAGGPDTQYF. The CDR3 nucleotides are TGTGCCAGCAGCTTAGCCCTAGCGGGGGGGCCAGATACGCAGTATTTT.

The chain couples TRBV6-1 to TRBJ1-2, with 7 bases fitting TRBD1. This CDR3 comprises 15 residues. V lost 6 bases to trimming and J lost 0 bases; unmatched junction nucleotides: 7. Germline V CDR1 and CDR2: MNHNS, SASEGT. The CDR3 region is CASSRDRDTNYGYTF. The CDR3 region has the DNA TGTGCCAGCAGCCGAGACAGGGATACTAACTATGGCTACACCTTC.

The chain joins TRBV5-1 to TRBJ2-3, with D hard to call. The CDR3 sequence is 11 residues long. CDR1 is SGHRS and CDR2 is YFSETQ in the germline V gene. Trimming removed 2 bases at V and 6 bases at J, with 4 bases between. DNA of the CDR3: TGCGCCAGCAGCTTTCGGGATACGCAGTATTTT. Translated: CASSFRDTQYF.

The CDR3 reads CATSPGQATEAFF. The CDR3 DNA reads as TGTGCCACCAGTCCAGGGCAAGCCACTGAAGCTTTCTTT. This rearrangement joins TRBV24-1 to TRBJ1-1; D might be TRBD1 (5 bases). V was clipped by 6 bases and J by 4 bases, with 11 bases between them. Germline CDR1 is KGHDR and CDR2 is SFDVKD. CDR3 length equals 13 residues.

This clonotype was seen only a few times. The genes are TRBV27 and TRBJ1-5; TRBD1 matches at 8 bases. This CDR3 has 15 amino acids. V shed 4 bases, J shed 3 bases, and the junction held 5 bases outside the gene matches. Germline V gives CDR1 MNHEY, CDR2 SMNVEV (reference sequence). The CDR3 region has the DNA TGTGCCAGCAGTTCTCACAGGGGGTCCAATCAGCCCCAGCATTTT. Its protein is CASSSHRGSNQPQHF.

V is TRBV7-6 and J is TRBJ1-6, with D possibly being TRBD1 (6 bases). The V gene lost 8 bases and the J gene lost 9 bases, with 14 bases spanning the gap. The CDR3 consists of 13 residues. Germline V gene sequence: CDR1 SGHVS, CDR2 FNYEAQ. CDR3 nucleotides: TGTGCCAGCGGCGTCGACAGGAGTTCACCCCTCCACTTT. It specifies CASGVDRSSPLHF.

This clonotype was counted a single time. This chain uses TRBV11-1 with TRBJ2-3, with TRBD1 matching over 9 bases. The trim removed 5 bases at V and 2 bases at J, leaving 5 bases unmatched. This CDR3 is built from 15 residues. CDR1 is SGHAT, CDR2 FQDESV, per germline (reference sequence). The CDR3 protein is CASSLDRGTTDTQYF. The CDR3 nucleotides are TGTGCCAGCAGCCTGGACAGGGGCACCACAGATACGCAGTATTTT.

This chain connects TRBV25-1 to TRBJ1-2, with TRBD1 as a possible D gene (5 bases). The CDR3 totals 15 residues. V lost 6 bases, J lost 6 bases, and 20 bases lay in between. Germline V gene data show CDR1 as MGHDK and CDR2 as SYGVNS. Here the CDR3 DNA reads TGTGCCAGCAGCCGAAGGGACCTAACGTCGGATGGCTACACCTTC. Protein product: CASSRRDLTSDGYTF.

This clonotype was detected only a few times. The CDR3 bases are TGCGCCAGCAGTCAATCTGACGCGCTACCGCCCGCAGATACGCAGTATTTT. Protein product: CASSQSDALPPADTQYF. This rearrangement joins TRBV23-1 to TRBJ2-3; D is unclear. TRBV23-1 counts as an open reading frame of uncertain function. Trimming removed 0 bases at V and 4 bases at J, with 17 bases between. The CDR3 is 17 amino acids.

This clonotype was observed a single time. The chain couples TRBV6-1 to TRBJ2-6, with 8 bases matching TRBD1. The CDR3 covers 17 residues. Per germline, CDR1 MNHNS and CDR2 SASEGT. Trimming took 4 bases from V and 0 from J; bases not matched to a gene: 5. The CDR3 reads CASSVLTGGSGANVLTF. CDR3 in DNA: TGTGCCAGCAGTGTCTTAACAGGGGGCTCTGGGGCCAACGTCCTGACTTTC.

This clonotype was observed a handful of times. The chain couples TRBV27 to TRBJ2-3; D is perhaps TRBD1 (7 bases). The CDR3 covers 16 residues. CDR1 and CDR2 (germline): MNHEY, SMNVEV (reference sequence). Between the trimmed V and J ends, which lost 6 bases and 1 base, there was a span of 17 bases. DNA of the CDR3: TGTGCCAGCAGGGATCAGGGGGGAGTTGGCACAGATACGCAGTATTTT. Its protein is CASRDQGGVGTDTQYF.

This chain uses TRBV5-1 with TRBJ2-7, with a tentative D call TRBD1 (6 bases). The CDR3 spans 15 residues. The germline V gene encodes CDR1 SGHRS and CDR2 YFSETQ. V gave up 0 bases and J gave up 4 bases, with 14 bases separating them. The CDR3 nucleotides are TGCGCCAGCAGCTTGGATGTGACAGGCCCTTACGAGCAGTACTTC. Translating it yields CASSLDVTGPYEQYF.

This clonotype has a handful of counts. This sequence joins TRBV20-1 and TRBJ1-6; D ambiguous. The germline V gene encodes CDR1 DFQATT and CDR2 SNEGSKA (reference sequence). Trimming stripped 1 base from V and 0 bases from J, with 7 bases between. This CDR3 spans 15 amino acids. Written as DNA, the CDR3 is TGCAGTGCTAGAGTCGGTAGCTCCTATAATTCACCCCTCCACTTT. Translated: CSARVGSSYNSPLHF.

The table lists this clonotype with a count of one. This chain links TRBV9 with TRBJ1-1; maybe TRBD1 (5 bases). The CDR3 sequence is 12 residues long. CDR1 is SGDLS, CDR2 YYNGEE, per germline. Deletions cut 4 bases from V and 8 bases from J, with 12 bases between. The CDR3 region is CASSKGAGEAFF. CDR3 bases: TGTGCCAGCAGCAAAGGGGCGGGAGAAGCTTTCTTT.

This sequence joins TRBV7-3 and TRBJ2-1; possible D gene TRBD2, 5 bases. Between the trimmed V and J ends, which lost 2 bases and 8 bases, there was a span of 10 bases. Germline CDR1 is SGHTA and CDR2 is FQGTGA. The CDR3 covers 13 residues. The CDR3 region is CASSLQAGDEQFF. The CDR3 DNA reads as TGTGCCAGCAGCTTACAGGCGGGTGATGAGCAGTTCTTC.

This chain joins TRBV15 and TRBJ1-5; the match to TRBD1 covers 9 bases. CDR1 is LNHNV, CDR2 YYDKDF, per germline (reference sequence). The V and J ends lost 6 bases and 2 bases, in that order; junction bases with no gene match: 5. The CDR3 loop spans 15 amino acids. The CDR3 reads CATRLRTGGNQPQHF. The CDR3 nucleotides are TGTGCCACCAGACTACGGACAGGGGGCAATCAGCCCCAGCATTTT.

This chain links TRBV20-1 with TRBJ2-5; 8 bases align to TRBD1. The CDR3 is made up of 12 amino acids. From germline, CDR1 is DFQATT and CDR2 SNEGSKA (reference sequence). Unmatched junction bases numbered 3, after V lost 5 bases and J lost 4 bases. CDR3 sequence (DNA): TGCAGTGCTGGACAGGGACGAGAGACCCAGTACTTC. Its translation is CSAGQGRETQYF.

The chain employs TRBV20-1 and TRBJ1-6; 7 bases match TRBD1. The V segment lost 6 bases and the J segment 6 bases; nucleotides outside the gene matches: 5. Germline CDR1 DFQATT, CDR2 SNEGSKA (reference sequence). CDR3 length equals 13 residues. Here the CDR3 DNA reads TGCAGTGCCGAGGGGGCCCCTAATTCACCCCTCCACTTT. Amino acid sequence: CSAEGAPNSPLHF.

V usage is TRBV7-8 and J usage is TRBJ1-6; D remains unclear. Trimming left V 2 bases short and J 2 bases short, with 10 bases between. Looked up from germline, CDR1 is SGHVS and CDR2 is FQNEAQ. CDR3 length equals 16 residues. In DNA form, the CDR3 reads TGTGCCAGCAGCTTATCAAGGGTTACCTATAATTCACCCCTCCACTTT. Protein: CASSLSRVTYNSPLHF.